The clone carrying this T cell receptor (beta chain) occurred once. The entry originates in a study of shared T cell receptors in the human thymus. Germline V gives CDR1 SGHVS, CDR2 FNYEAQ. Trimming removed 5 bases from V and 4 bases from J, with 23 bases in between. The CDR3 is 17 residues long. Only in-frame clones appear in the TCRdb table, and some are missing; sequencing was by immunoSEQ multiplex PCR. This table has hundreds of thousands of clones, about 87% appearing once. The data also belong to a second study, concerning human thymus T cells.

The genes are TRBV7-6 and TRBJ1-2, with no clear D. The sample was thymocytes. The sequence came from a boy in the first two years of life with a congenital heart defect. This CDR3 is CASSLDGKPPVVYGYTF. Written as DNA, the CDR3 is TGTGCCAGCAGCCTAGACGGTAAGCCCCCGGTGGTCTATGGCTACACCTTC.